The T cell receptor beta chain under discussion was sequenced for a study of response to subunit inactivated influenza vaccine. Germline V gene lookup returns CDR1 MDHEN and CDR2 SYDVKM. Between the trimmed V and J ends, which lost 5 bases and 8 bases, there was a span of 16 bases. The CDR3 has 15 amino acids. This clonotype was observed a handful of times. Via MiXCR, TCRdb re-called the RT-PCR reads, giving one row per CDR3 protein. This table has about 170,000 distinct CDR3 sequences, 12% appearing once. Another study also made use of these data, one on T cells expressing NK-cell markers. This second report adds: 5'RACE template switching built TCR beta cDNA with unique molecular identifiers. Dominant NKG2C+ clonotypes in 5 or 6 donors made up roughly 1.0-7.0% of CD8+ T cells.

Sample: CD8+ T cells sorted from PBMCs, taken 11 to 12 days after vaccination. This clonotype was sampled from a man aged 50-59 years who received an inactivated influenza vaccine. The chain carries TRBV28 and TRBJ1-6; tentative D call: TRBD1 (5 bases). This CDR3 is CASSPTGASDSPLHF. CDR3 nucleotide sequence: TGTGCCAGCAGTCCGACCGGGGCCTCGGATTCACCCCTCCACTTT.